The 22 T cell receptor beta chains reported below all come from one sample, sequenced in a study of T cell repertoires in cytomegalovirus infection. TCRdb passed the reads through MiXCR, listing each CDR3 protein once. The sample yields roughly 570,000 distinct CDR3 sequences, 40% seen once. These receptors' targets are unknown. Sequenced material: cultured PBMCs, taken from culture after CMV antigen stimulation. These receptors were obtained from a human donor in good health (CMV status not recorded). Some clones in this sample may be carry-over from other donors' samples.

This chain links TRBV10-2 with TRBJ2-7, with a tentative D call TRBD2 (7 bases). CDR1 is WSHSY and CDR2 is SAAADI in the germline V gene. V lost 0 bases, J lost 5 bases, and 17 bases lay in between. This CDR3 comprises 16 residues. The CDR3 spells CASSESNGGARDEQYF. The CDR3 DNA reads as TGCGCCAGCAGTGAGTCCAATGGGGGGGCCCGGGACGAGCAGTACTTC.

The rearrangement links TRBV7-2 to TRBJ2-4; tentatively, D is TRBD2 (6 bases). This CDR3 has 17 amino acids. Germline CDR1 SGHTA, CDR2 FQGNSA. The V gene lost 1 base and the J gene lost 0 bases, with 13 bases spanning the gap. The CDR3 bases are TGTGCCAGCAGCTTAGGGGGCGGGACGGTAGCCAAAAACATTCAGTACTTC. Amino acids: CASSLGGGTVAKNIQYF.

CDR3 sequence (DNA): TGTGCCAGCAGCCCGGTGGGGACAGGGGCGGCAGATACGCAGTATTTT. Its protein product is CASSPVGTGAADTQYF. The chain employs TRBV7-7 and TRBJ2-3; 10 bases align to TRBD1. Germline loops: CDR1 SSHAT, CDR2 FNYEAQ (reference sequence). The CDR3 consists of 16 residues. V gave up 5 bases and J gave up 4 bases; unmatched junction bases: 9.

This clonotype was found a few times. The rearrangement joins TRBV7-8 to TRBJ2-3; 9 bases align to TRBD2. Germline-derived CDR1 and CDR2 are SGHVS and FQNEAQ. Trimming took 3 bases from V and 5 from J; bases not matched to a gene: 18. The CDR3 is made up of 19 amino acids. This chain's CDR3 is CASSFRGGLAGINGDTQYF. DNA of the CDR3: TGTGCCAGCAGCTTTAGGGGGGGTCTAGCGGGGATAAATGGAGATACGCAGTATTTT.

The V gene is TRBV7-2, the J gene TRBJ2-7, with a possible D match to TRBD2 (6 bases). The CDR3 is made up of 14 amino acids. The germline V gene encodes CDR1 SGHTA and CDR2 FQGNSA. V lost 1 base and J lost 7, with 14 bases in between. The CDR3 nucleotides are TGTGCCAGCAGCTTAGTTCCCACTGCGGGGGAGCAGTACTTC. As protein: CASSLVPTAGEQYF.

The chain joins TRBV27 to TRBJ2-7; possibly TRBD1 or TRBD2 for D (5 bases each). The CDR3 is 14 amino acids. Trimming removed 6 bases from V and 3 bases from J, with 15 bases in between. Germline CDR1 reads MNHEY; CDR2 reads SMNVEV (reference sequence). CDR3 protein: CASSFSGTDYEQYF. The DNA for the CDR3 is TGTGCCAGCAGCTTCTCCGGGACGGACTACGAGCAGTACTTC.

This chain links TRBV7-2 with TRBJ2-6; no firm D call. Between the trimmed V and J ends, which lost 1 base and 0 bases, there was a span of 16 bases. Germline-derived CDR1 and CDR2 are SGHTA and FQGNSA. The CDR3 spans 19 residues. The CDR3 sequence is CASSLGVVGWPSGANVLTF. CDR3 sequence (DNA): TGTGCCAGCAGCTTAGGGGTTGTCGGGTGGCCCTCTGGGGCCAACGTCCTGACTTTC.

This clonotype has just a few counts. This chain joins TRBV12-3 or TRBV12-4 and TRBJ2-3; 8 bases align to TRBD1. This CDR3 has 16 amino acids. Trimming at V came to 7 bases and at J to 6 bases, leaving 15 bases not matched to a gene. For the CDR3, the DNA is TGTGCCAGCACCCTATCCGACAGGGGAACTGGGGATACGCAGTATTTT. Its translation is CASTLSDRGTGDTQYF.

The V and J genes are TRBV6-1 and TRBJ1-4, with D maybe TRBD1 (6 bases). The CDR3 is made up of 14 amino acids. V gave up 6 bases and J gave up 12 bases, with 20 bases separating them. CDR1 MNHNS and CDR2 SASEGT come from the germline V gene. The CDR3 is CASSPWGGGLELFF. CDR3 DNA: TGTGCCAGCAGCCCCTGGGGAGGGGGTTTGGAACTGTTTTTT.

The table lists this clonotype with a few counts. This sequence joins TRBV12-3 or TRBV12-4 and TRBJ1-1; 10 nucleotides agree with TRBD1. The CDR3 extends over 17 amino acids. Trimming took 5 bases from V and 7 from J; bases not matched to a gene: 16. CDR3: CASSPGQGFGGGLEAFF. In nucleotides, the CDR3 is TGTGCCAGCAGTCCGGGACAGGGGTTCGGTGGGGGACTTGAAGCTTTCTTT.

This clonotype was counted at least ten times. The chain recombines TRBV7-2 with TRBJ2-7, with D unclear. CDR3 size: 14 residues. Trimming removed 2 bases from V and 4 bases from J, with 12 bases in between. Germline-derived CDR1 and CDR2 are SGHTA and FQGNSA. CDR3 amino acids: CASSLRASLYEQYF. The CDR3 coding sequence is TGTGCCAGCAGCTTAAGGGCGTCTCTTTACGAGCAGTACTTC.

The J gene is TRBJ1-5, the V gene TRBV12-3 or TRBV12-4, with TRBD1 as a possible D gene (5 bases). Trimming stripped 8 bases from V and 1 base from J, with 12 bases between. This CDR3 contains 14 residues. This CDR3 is CASAMGTSNQPQHF. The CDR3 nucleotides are TGTGCCAGCGCCATGGGGACGAGCAATCAGCCCCAGCATTTT.

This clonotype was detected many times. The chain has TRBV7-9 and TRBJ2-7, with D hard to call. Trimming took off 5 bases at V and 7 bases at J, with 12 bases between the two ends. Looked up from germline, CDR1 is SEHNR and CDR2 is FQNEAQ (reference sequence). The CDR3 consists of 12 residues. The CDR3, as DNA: TGTGCCAGCAGCATAAGCGTATTGGAGCAGTACTTC. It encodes CASSISVLEQYF.

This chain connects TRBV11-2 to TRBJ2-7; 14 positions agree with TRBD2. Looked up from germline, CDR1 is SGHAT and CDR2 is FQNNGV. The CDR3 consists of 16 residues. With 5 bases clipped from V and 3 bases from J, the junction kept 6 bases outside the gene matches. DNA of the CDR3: TGTGCCAGCAGCCCGAGACTAGCGGGAGGGTTCTACGAGCAGTACTTC. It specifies CASSPRLAGGFYEQYF.

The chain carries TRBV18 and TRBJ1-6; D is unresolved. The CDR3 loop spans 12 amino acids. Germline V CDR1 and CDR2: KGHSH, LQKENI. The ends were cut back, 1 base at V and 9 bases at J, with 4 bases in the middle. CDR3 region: CASSPQGSPLHF. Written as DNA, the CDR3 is TGTGCCAGCTCACCACAAGGTTCACCCCTCCACTTT.

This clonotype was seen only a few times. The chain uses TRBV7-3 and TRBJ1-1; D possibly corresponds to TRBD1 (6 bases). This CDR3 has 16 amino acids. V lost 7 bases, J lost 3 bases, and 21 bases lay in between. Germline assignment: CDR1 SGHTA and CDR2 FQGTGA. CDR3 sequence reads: CASTPQDGGSDTEAFF. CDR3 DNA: TGTGCCAGCACCCCCCAGGACGGGGGCTCGGACACTGAAGCTTTCTTT.

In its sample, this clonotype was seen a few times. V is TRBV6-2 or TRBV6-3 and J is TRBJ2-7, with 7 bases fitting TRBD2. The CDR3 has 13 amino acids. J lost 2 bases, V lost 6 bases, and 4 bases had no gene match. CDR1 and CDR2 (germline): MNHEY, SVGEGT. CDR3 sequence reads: CASSRDYPYEQYF. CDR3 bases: TGTGCCAGCAGCCGGGACTACCCCTACGAGCAGTACTTC.

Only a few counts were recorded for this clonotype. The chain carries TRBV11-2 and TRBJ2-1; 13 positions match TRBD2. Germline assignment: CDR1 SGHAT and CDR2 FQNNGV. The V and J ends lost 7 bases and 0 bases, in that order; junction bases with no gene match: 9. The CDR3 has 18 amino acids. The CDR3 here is CASTPGLAGAYSYNEQFF. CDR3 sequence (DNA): TGTGCCAGCACCCCCGGACTAGCGGGAGCCTACTCCTACAATGAGCAGTTCTTC.

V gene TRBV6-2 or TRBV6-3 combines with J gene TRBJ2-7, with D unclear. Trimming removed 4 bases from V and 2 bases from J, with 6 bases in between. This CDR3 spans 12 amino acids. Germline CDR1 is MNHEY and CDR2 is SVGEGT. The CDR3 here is CASSSHAYEQYF. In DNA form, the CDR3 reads TGTGCCAGCAGTTCCCACGCCTACGAGCAGTACTTC.

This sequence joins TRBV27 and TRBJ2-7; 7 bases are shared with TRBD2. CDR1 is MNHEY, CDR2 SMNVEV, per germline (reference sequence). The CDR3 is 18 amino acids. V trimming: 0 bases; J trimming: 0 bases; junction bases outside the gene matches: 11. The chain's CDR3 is CASSLSPAGKRSSYEQYF. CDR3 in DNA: TGTGCCAGCAGTTTATCCCCAGCGGGGAAAAGGAGCTCCTACGAGCAGTACTTC.

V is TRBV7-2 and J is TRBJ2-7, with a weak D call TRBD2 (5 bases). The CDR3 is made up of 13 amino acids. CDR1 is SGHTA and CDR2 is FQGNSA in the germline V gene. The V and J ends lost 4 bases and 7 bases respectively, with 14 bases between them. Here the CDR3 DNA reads TGTGCCAGCAGCTCCTCTCCGGGATTGGAGCAGTACTTC. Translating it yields CASSSSPGLEQYF.

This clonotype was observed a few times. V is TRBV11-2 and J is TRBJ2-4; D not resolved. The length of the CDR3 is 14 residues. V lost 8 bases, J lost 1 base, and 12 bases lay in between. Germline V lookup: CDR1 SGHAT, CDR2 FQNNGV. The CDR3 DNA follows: TGTGCCAGCCGCCGTACGGCGGCCAAAAACATTCAGTACTTC. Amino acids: CASRRTAAKNIQYF.